These 28 T cell receptor beta chains share one sample of origin, sequenced in a study of blood T cell repertoires in COVID-19. The method was immunoSEQ multiplex PCR; TCRdb's version includes in-frame clones alone and lacks a portion of them. The sample records about 360,000 clones, 70% to 90% being singletons. Sequencing input: peripheral blood. Receptor source: a human donor in a cohort sampled during active COVID-19.

The chain couples TRBV6-6 to TRBJ1-1, with D perhaps matching TRBD1 (5 bases). CDR3 length: 14 amino acids. V lost 6 bases and J lost 1, with 12 bases in between. Germline CDR1 is MNHNY and CDR2 is SVGAGI (reference sequence). The CDR3 sequence is CASSPVGQNTEAFF. CDR3 nucleotides: TGTGCCAGCAGCCCGGTAGGACAGAACACTGAAGCTTTCTTT.

Comment on this clone: Its ends do not fully match the called genes, so a read error is possible. The CDR3: CASSPEGVRNSEAFF. Written as DNA, the CDR3 is TGTGCCAGCAGCCCAGAGGGGGTCAGGAACTCTGAAGCTTTCTTT. The gene calls are TRBV2 and TRBJ1-1, with D maybe TRBD1 (6 bases). CDR3 length: 15 residues. CDR1 SNHLY and CDR2 FYNNEI come from the germline V gene. Looking up the rest from reference TRBV2 and TRBJ1-1 gives the full variable domain: EPEVTQTPSHQVTQMGQEVILRCVPISNHLYFYWYRQILGQKVEFLVSFYNNEISEKSEIFDDQFSVERPDGSNFTLKIRSTKLEDSAMYFCASSPEGVRNSEAFFGQGTRLTVV.

In its sample, this clone was seen once. The gene calls are TRBV7-9 and TRBJ2-3; 16 bases match TRBD2. Unmatched junction bases numbered 5, after V lost 5 bases and J lost 0 bases. Germline CDR1 is SEHNR and CDR2 is FQNEAQ (reference sequence). The CDR3 spans 18 residues. The CDR3: CASSQGLAGGLSTDTQYF. CDR3 bases: TGTGCCAGCAGCCAGGGACTAGCGGGGGGGTTGAGCACAGATACGCAGTATTTT.

The J gene is TRBJ2-5, the V gene TRBV30; 16 bases align to TRBD2. CDR3 length: 17 residues. Per the germline V gene, CDR1 is GTSNPN and CDR2 is SVGIG (reference sequence). Unmatched junction bases numbered 9, after V lost 3 bases and J lost 5 bases. In DNA, the CDR3 is TGTGCCTGGAGCCTAGGGACTAGCGGGAGGGGATTGGAGACCCAGTACTTC. It translates to CAWSLGTSGRGLETQYF.

The chain links TRBV28 to TRBJ2-7, with 7 bases lining up with TRBD1. CDR3 length equals 15 residues. CDR1 and CDR2 (germline): MDHEN, SYDVKM. Trimming removed 8 bases from V and 1 base from J; junction bases left unmatched: 11. The CDR3 nucleotides read TGTGCCAGCGGGGGCCCCGGACAGGTGTCCTACGAGCAGTACTTC. It codes for CASGGPGQVSYEQYF. Full variable domain (missing parts from reference TRBV28 and TRBJ2-7): DVKVTQSSRYLVKRTGEKVFLECVQDMDHENMFWYRQDPGLGLRLIYFSYDVKMKEKGDIPEGYSVSREKKERFSLILESASTNQTSMYLCASGGPGQVSYEQYFGPGTRLTVT.

The chain joins TRBV19 to TRBJ2-1; D remains unclear. Looked up from germline, CDR1 is LNHDA and CDR2 is SQIVND (reference sequence). This CDR3 spans 13 amino acids. The ends were cut back, 5 bases at V and 4 bases at J, with 9 bases in the middle. Written as DNA, the CDR3 is TGTGCCAGTAGTTATTCGCGGTACAATGAGCAGTTCTTC. Its protein product is CASSYSRYNEQFF.

This clone appeared once. The chain links TRBV10-3 to TRBJ2-1, with D unclear. The CDR3 covers 12 residues. V gave up 2 bases and J gave up 8 bases, with 7 bases separating them. Germline V gene sequence: CDR1 ENHRY, CDR2 SYGVKD. CDR3 DNA sequence: TGTGCCATCAGTGAGGGTGGGCATGAGCAGTTCTTC. Amino acids: CAISEGGHEQFF.

This sequence joins TRBV5-1 and TRBJ1-1; D possibly corresponds to TRBD1 (6 bases). Deletions cut 3 bases from V and 6 bases from J, with 21 bases between. There are 16 residues in the CDR3. From germline, CDR1 is SGHRS and CDR2 YFSETQ. CDR3 bases: TGCGCCAGCAGCTACGGACAGCGGGAGGGTAGTTCTGAAGCTTTCTTT. Amino acids: CASSYGQREGSSEAFF.

As for this clone: The sample contains more than one DNA sequence encoding this CDR3. V usage is TRBV19 and J usage is TRBJ2-5; 7 bases match TRBD1. CDR3 size: 14 residues. The germline gives CDR1 LNHDA, CDR2 SQIVND (reference sequence). V shed 4 bases and J 2 bases; nucleotides not matched to a gene: 4. In nucleotides, the CDR3 is TGTGCCAGTAGTACGAACAGGGGACAAGAGACCCAGTACTTC. Translating gives CASSTNRGQETQYF.

This chain uses TRBV5-1 with TRBJ2-2; 14 nucleotides align to TRBD2. CDR1 SGHRS and CDR2 YFSETQ come from the germline V gene. Unmatched junction bases numbered 8, after V lost 3 bases and J lost 4 bases. The CDR3 consists of 18 residues. The CDR3 DNA sequence: TGCGCCAGCAGCTGGGCGGGACTAGCGGGAGTAGTCACCGGGGAGCTGTTTTTT. Its translation is CASSWAGLAGVVTGELFF.

The rearrangement uses TRBV19 and TRBJ2-5; a weak D match, TRBD2 (7 bases). Germline-derived CDR1 and CDR2 are LNHDA and SQIVND (reference sequence). Trimming stripped 6 bases from V and 5 bases from J, with 13 bases between. The length of the CDR3 is 13 residues. Here the CDR3 reads CASRGGLWETQYF. Here the CDR3 DNA reads TGTGCCAGTAGAGGGGGACTATGGGAGACCCAGTACTTC.

The chain carries TRBV5-1 and TRBJ1-1, with TRBD1 matching over 8 bases. The trim removed 3 bases at V and 1 base at J, leaving 5 bases unmatched. Germline V gene sequence: CDR1 SGHRS, CDR2 YFSETQ. The CDR3 is 15 residues long. This CDR3 reads CASSWGDRRNTEAFF. The CDR3 DNA sequence: TGCGCCAGCAGCTGGGGGGACAGGAGGAACACTGAAGCTTTCTTT.

The rearrangement uses TRBV5-1 and TRBJ2-5; 7 positions agree with TRBD2. Germline V CDR1 and CDR2: SGHRS, YFSETQ. After removal of 4 bases from V and 4 bases from J, the junction contained 4 bases not matched to a gene. This CDR3 is built from 13 residues. The DNA for the CDR3 is TGCGCCAGCAGCAGGCAGCGGGGAGAGACCCAGTACTTC. Translating gives CASSRQRGETQYF. The full variable domain, in which reference TRBV5-1 and TRBJ2-5 provide the parts outside the CDR3, is KAGVTQTPRYLIKTRGQQVTLSCSPISGHRSVSWYQQTPGQGLQFLFEYFSETQRNKGNFPGRFSGRQFSNSRSEMNVSTLELGDSALYLCASSRQRGETQYFGPGTRLLVL.

The V call is TRBV5-1, the J call TRBJ2-2, with 9 bases matching TRBD1. Germline V gives CDR1 SGHRS, CDR2 YFSETQ. J was trimmed by 1 base and V by 4 bases; bases with no gene match: 5. The CDR3 has 16 amino acids. DNA of the CDR3: TGCGCCAGCAGCCCGCGGACAGGGGAGAACACCGGGGAGCTGTTTTTT. Protein sequence: CASSPRTGENTGELFF.

The gene calls are TRBV5-8 and TRBJ1-5; 7 bases align to TRBD1. The CDR3 runs 16 residues. Per germline, CDR1 SGHTS and CDR2 YDEGEE. The ends lost 0 bases at V and 2 bases at J; junction bases unmatched: 5. This chain's CDR3 is CASSLEGALGNQPQHF. The CDR3 DNA reads as TGTGCCAGCAGCTTGGAGGGGGCATTGGGCAATCAGCCCCAGCATTTT. The variable domain in full, with the rest retrieved from reference TRBV5-8 and TRBJ1-5, is EAGVTQSPTHLIKTRGQQATLRCSPISGHTSVYWYQQALGLGLQFLLWYDEGEERNRGNFPPRFSGRQFPNYSSELNVNALELEDSALYLCASSLEGALGNQPQHFGDGTRLSIL.

The rearrangement links TRBV19 to TRBJ1-6; tentative D call: TRBD1 (5 bases). Deletions cut 0 bases from V and 6 bases from J, with 12 bases between. The germline V gene has CDR1 LNHDA and CDR2 SQIVND (reference sequence). The CDR3 length is 16 residues. This chain's CDR3 is CASSIDQGVLNSPLHF. The CDR3 coding sequence is TGTGCCAGTAGTATAGATCAAGGGGTTCTTAATTCACCCCTCCACTTT. The full variable domain, its missing parts supplied by reference TRBV19 and TRBJ1-6, is DGGITQSPKYLFRKEGQNVTLSCEQNLNHDAMYWYRQDPGQGLRLIYYSQIVNDFQKGDIAEGYSVSREKKESFPLTVTSAQKNPTAFYLCASSIDQGVLNSPLHFGNGTRLTVT.

The gene calls are TRBV6-5 and TRBJ2-7; D may be TRBD1 (6 bases). This CDR3 has 14 amino acids. V lost 7 bases, J lost 4 bases, and 17 bases lay in between. The germline V gene encodes CDR1 MNHEY and CDR2 SVGAGI. CDR3 residues: CASTHHTRGYEQYF. DNA of the CDR3: TGTGCCAGCACTCATCACACCAGGGGATACGAGCAGTACTTC.

The rearrangement joins TRBV19 to TRBJ1-6; 11 nucleotides agree with TRBD1. The V gene end was trimmed by 7 bases and the J gene end by 11 bases; junction bases not matched to a gene: 13. The CDR3 runs to 16 residues. Germline lookup yields CDR1 LNHDA and CDR2 SQIVND (reference sequence). Written as DNA, the CDR3 is TGTGCCAGTACCACTACAGGGACAGGGGGTAGTGCACCCCTCCACTTT. Translating it yields CASTTTGTGGSAPLHF. The variable domain in full, with the rest retrieved from reference TRBV19 and TRBJ1-6, is DGGITQSPKYLFRKEGQNVTLSCEQNLNHDAMYWYRQDPGQGLRLIYYSQIVNDFQKGDIAEGYSVSREKKESFPLTVTSAQKNPTAFYLCASTTTGTGGSAPLHFGNGTRLTVT.

The chain joins TRBV29-1 to TRBJ1-2; 7 nucleotides agree with TRBD1. CDR3 length equals 14 residues. Germline CDR1 is SQVTM and CDR2 is ANQGSEA. The V and J ends lost 4 bases and 1 base, in that order; junction bases with no gene match: 6. DNA of the CDR3: TGCAGCGTTGTTGGGGACAGAATTAACTATGGCTACACCTTC. It yields the protein CSVVGDRINYGYTF.

The genes are TRBV12-3 or TRBV12-4 and TRBJ2-3, with a weak D call TRBD2 (5 bases). The CDR3 has 13 residues. The V end was cut by 5 bases, the J end by 6 bases, with 12 bases between. The CDR3 nucleotides are TGTGCCAGCAGTAGTACTAGGTTCGATACGCAGTATTTT. Residues: CASSSTRFDTQYF.

The chain recombines TRBV2 with TRBJ2-3, with a weak D call TRBD2 (5 bases). With 7 bases removed from V and 3 bases from J, the gap between germline ends came to 14 bases. Germline CDR1 and CDR2: SNHLY and FYNNEI. The CDR3 is 14 amino acids. The CDR3 coding sequence is TGTGCCAGCACAGGTCGGGGTTATACAGATACGCAGTATTTT. Protein sequence: CASTGRGYTDTQYF.

This rearrangement joins TRBV5-1 to TRBJ2-3, with D perhaps TRBD2 (5 bases). CDR3 length: 15 amino acids. V lost 5 bases to trimming and J lost 0 bases, with 13 bases between them. Germline assignment: CDR1 SGHRS and CDR2 YFSETQ. The CDR3 region has the DNA TGCGCCAGCAGTTTCGCGGGCCTTAGCACAGATACGCAGTATTTT. Residues: CASSFAGLSTDTQYF. Full variable domain (remainder filled in from reference TRBV5-1 and TRBJ2-3): KAGVTQTPRYLIKTRGQQVTLSCSPISGHRSVSWYQQTPGQGLQFLFEYFSETQRNKGNFPGRFSGRQFSNSRSEMNVSTLELGDSALYLCASSFAGLSTDTQYFGPGTRLTVL.

The chain couples TRBV4-1 to TRBJ1-2; 12 bases agree with TRBD1. The CDR3 consists of 17 residues. Trimming took 1 base from V and 7 from J; bases not matched to a gene: 10. CDR1 and CDR2 from the germline V gene are MGHRA and YSYEKL. CDR3 coding DNA: TGCGCCAGCAGCCAAGTCCGCTGGGACAGGGGGCAAGGTGGCTACACCTTC. This codes for CASSQVRWDRGQGGYTF.

The chain recombines TRBV27 with TRBJ2-7; 15 nucleotides match TRBD2. The CDR3 runs 15 residues. V gave up 5 bases and J gave up 5 bases; unmatched junction bases: 4. Germline CDR1 is MNHEY and CDR2 is SMNVEV (reference sequence). In nucleotides, the CDR3 is TGTGCCAGCAGTCCCGGGACTAGCGGGGGGAACGAGCAGTACTTC. Protein: CASSPGTSGGNEQYF.

The chain employs TRBV10-3 and TRBJ2-5, with 8 bases fitting TRBD1. CDR3 length: 13 amino acids. Trimming at V came to 5 bases and at J to 5 bases, leaving 4 bases not matched to a gene. Germline CDR1 is ENHRY and CDR2 is SYGVKD. DNA of the CDR3: TGTGCCATCAGTCAGACAGGGGAGGAGACCCAGTACTTC. Residues: CAISQTGEETQYF.

The J gene is TRBJ1-4, the V gene TRBV30; D may be TRBD1 (5 bases). This CDR3 has 13 residues. V lost 3 bases and J lost 6, with 11 bases in between. Germline assignment: CDR1 GTSNPN and CDR2 SVGIG (reference sequence). For the CDR3, the DNA is TGTGCCTGGAGCACAGACAGTTATGAAAAACTGTTTTTT. It specifies CAWSTDSYEKLFF.

The V call is TRBV13, the J call TRBJ2-2, with D perhaps TRBD1 (6 bases). The CDR3 length is 18 residues. V was trimmed by 1 base and J by 0 bases, leaving 15 bases between them. CDR1 PRHDT and CDR2 FYEKMQ come from the germline V gene (reference sequence). The CDR3 loop is CASSLARSGTTNTGELFF. The CDR3 nucleotides are TGTGCCAGCAGCTTAGCGAGATCCGGGACAACGAACACCGGGGAGCTGTTTTTT.

The chain has TRBV7-9 and TRBJ2-7; a weak D match, TRBD1 (7 bases). The V gene lost 0 bases and the J gene lost 2 bases, with 11 bases spanning the gap. CDR3 length: 15 amino acids. Germline CDR1 SEHNR, CDR2 FQNEAQ (reference sequence). The CDR3 reads CASSLAGGGPYEQYF. The CDR3 nucleotides are TGTGCCAGCAGCTTAGCCGGAGGGGGCCCCTACGAGCAGTACTTC.